This TCR beta chain was captured by sequencing in a study of blood T cells in healthy people across ages. The study's findings and limits: The diversity estimates, figures obtained from one million T cells, were considered underestimates. The study lacked donor CMV status, which possibly confounded expanded clonotype changes.

The authors ran a second PCR of 7 to 11 cycles using a sample-barcoded 5' primer and a J-beta primer mix. Using its own MiXCR run on the 5' RACE reads, TCRdb lists one record per CDR3 protein. The data show about 1.8 million distinct CDR3 sequences, about 50% seen once. To note about this clonotype: Its antigen is unknown.

Total RNA amounts of at least 5 micrograms were extracted per sample. V gave up 3 bases and J gave up 0 bases, with 9 bases separating them. The length of the CDR3 is 16 residues. Germline CDR1 is MDHEN and CDR2 is SYDVKM. The sequenced sample consisted of blood. This clonotype was sampled from a middle-aged woman in good health. The chain combines TRBV28 with TRBJ2-6; D remains unclear. The CDR3 here is CASSFRLCSGANVLTF. CDR3 nucleotide sequence: TGTGCCAGCAGTTTCCGCCTATGCTCTGGGGCCAACGTCCTGACTTTC.